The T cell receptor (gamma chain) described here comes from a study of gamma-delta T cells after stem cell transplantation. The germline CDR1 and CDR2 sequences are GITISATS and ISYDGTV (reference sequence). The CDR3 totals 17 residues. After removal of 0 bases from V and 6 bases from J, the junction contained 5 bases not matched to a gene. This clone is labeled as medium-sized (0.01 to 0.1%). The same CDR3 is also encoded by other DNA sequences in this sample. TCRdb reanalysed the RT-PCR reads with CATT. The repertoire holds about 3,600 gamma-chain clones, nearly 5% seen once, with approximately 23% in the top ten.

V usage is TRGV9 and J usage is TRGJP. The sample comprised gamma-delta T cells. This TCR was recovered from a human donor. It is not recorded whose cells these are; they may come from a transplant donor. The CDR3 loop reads CALWEVQGELGKKIKVF. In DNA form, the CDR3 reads TGTGCCTTGTGGGAGGTGCAAGGAGAGTTGGGCAAAAAAATCAAGGTATTT.